The sequence of this T cell receptor (beta chain) was determined in a study of cytomegalovirus exposure and HLA in healthy donors. Study-wide results and limits: Presence/absence analyses treated sequencing depth as roughly uniform across donors. About 180 TCR beta chains were listed as cytomegalovirus-associated. Previous analysis showed most TCR beta V segments were productive about 87% or about 30% of the time.

It was with 60 Vbeta and 13 Jbeta primers that the PCR ran. Profiled with immunoSEQ multiplex PCR; TCRdb holds only in-frame clones, not every one. Of roughly 190,000 clones listed, over 9.5% are singletons. The CDR3 has 12 residues. V lost 8 bases, J lost 4 bases, and 11 bases lay in between. The germline gives CDR1 SNHLY, CDR2 FYNNEI. This clone has more than one count but fewer than ten. Antigen unknown. The sequenced sample was PBMCs. The receptor was derived from a man aged 50 or older in good health and CMV-seropositive. The genes are TRBV2 and TRBJ1-1; tentative D call: TRBD1 (5 bases). CDR3 in DNA: TGTGCCAGCGGTCGGGGGTCCACTGAAGCTTTCTTT. Translated, it gives CASGRGSTEAFF.